One T cell receptor beta chain is described in this entry. Attachment of unique molecular identifiers to individual cDNA molecules was performed. TCRdb re-called the 5' RACE reads with MiXCR, one entry per CDR3 protein. The data contain some 82,000 distinct CDR3 sequences, about an eighth of them singletons. The sample belongs to a study of early T cells in non-severe SARS-CoV-2 infection. The CDR3 is 12 amino acids. Germline CDR1 and CDR2: SGHDN and FVKESK. V lost 6 bases and J 4 bases, leaving 10 bases between the germline ends. The receptor was derived from an adult who was a healthcare worker with PCR-confirmed SARS-CoV-2 infection or an uninfected control (not recorded which). This specimen was whole blood, taken at baseline. The chain is built from TRBV14 and TRBJ2-7; D possibly corresponds to TRBD1 (6 bases). CDR3 sequence (DNA): TGTGCCAGCAGACAGGGTCGGTACGAGCAGTACTTC. Amino acids: CASRQGRYEQYF. Full variable domain (outside the CDR3, taken from reference TRBV14 and TRBJ2-7): EAGVTQFPSHSVIEKGQTVTLRCDPISGHDNLYWYRRVMGKEIKFLLHFVKESKQDESGMPNNRFLAERTGGTYSTLKVQPAELEDSGVYFCASRQGRYEQYFGPGTRLTVT.